At least ten counts were recorded for the clone carrying this TCR beta chain. The antigen remains undetermined. The source of the sample is a study of regulatory T cells in long-lasting Graves disease. Study observations and caveats: Persistent Graves' disease cases displayed lower TCR diversity than newly diagnosed ones. Among samples with persistent disease, TRBV28, TRBJ1-2 and TRBJ2-5 were favored.

CDR1 is SGHTA and CDR2 is FQGNSA in the germline V gene. The CDR3 spans 17 residues. V shed 5 bases, J shed 0 bases, and the junction held 10 bases outside the gene matches. As for time point: newly diagnosed GD, antithyroid drugs for less than 3 months. Extracted PBMC RNA gave rise to the TCR library. Relying on iRepertoire HTBI primers and Arm-PCR of CDR3 regions, the team built TCR beta libraries. TCRdb reprocessed the multiplex PCR reads via MiXCR and lists one record per CDR3 protein. The table has some 250,000 distinct CDR3 sequences, around 16% seen once. The source was peripheral blood mononuclear cells (PBMCs), collected at new diagnosis, from a patient treated with antithyroid drugs. The chain combines TRBV7-2 with TRBJ2-5; the match to TRBD2 covers 9 bases. This receptor was identified in a female donor with Graves disease. For the CDR3, the DNA is TGTGCCAGCAGCCGAGAACCTGGACTAGCGTACCAAGAGACCCAGTACTTC. It specifies CASSREPGLAYQETQYF.